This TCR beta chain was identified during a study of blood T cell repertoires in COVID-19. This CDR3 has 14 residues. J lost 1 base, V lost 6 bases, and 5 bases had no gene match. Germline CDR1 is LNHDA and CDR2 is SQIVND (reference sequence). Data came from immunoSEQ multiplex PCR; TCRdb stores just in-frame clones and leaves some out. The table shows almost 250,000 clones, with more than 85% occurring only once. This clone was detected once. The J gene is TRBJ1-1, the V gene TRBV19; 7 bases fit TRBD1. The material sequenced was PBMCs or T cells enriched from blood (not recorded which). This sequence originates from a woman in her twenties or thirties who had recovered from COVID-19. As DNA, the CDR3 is TGTGCCAGTAGAGACAGGGTGGAGAACACTGAAGCTTTCTTT. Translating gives CASRDRVENTEAFF.